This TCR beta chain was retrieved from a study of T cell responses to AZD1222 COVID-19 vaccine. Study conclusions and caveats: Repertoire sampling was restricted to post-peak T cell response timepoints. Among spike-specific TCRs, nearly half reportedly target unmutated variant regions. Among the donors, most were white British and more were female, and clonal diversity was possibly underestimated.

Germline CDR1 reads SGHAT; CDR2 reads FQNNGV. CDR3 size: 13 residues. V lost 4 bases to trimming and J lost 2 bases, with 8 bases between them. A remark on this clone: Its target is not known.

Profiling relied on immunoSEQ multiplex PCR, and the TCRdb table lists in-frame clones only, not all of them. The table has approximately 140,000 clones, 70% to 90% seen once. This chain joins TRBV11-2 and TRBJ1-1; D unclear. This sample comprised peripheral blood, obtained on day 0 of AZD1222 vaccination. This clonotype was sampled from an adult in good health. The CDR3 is CASSWDANTEAFF. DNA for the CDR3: TGTGCCAGCAGCTGGGATGCCAACACTGAAGCTTTCTTT.